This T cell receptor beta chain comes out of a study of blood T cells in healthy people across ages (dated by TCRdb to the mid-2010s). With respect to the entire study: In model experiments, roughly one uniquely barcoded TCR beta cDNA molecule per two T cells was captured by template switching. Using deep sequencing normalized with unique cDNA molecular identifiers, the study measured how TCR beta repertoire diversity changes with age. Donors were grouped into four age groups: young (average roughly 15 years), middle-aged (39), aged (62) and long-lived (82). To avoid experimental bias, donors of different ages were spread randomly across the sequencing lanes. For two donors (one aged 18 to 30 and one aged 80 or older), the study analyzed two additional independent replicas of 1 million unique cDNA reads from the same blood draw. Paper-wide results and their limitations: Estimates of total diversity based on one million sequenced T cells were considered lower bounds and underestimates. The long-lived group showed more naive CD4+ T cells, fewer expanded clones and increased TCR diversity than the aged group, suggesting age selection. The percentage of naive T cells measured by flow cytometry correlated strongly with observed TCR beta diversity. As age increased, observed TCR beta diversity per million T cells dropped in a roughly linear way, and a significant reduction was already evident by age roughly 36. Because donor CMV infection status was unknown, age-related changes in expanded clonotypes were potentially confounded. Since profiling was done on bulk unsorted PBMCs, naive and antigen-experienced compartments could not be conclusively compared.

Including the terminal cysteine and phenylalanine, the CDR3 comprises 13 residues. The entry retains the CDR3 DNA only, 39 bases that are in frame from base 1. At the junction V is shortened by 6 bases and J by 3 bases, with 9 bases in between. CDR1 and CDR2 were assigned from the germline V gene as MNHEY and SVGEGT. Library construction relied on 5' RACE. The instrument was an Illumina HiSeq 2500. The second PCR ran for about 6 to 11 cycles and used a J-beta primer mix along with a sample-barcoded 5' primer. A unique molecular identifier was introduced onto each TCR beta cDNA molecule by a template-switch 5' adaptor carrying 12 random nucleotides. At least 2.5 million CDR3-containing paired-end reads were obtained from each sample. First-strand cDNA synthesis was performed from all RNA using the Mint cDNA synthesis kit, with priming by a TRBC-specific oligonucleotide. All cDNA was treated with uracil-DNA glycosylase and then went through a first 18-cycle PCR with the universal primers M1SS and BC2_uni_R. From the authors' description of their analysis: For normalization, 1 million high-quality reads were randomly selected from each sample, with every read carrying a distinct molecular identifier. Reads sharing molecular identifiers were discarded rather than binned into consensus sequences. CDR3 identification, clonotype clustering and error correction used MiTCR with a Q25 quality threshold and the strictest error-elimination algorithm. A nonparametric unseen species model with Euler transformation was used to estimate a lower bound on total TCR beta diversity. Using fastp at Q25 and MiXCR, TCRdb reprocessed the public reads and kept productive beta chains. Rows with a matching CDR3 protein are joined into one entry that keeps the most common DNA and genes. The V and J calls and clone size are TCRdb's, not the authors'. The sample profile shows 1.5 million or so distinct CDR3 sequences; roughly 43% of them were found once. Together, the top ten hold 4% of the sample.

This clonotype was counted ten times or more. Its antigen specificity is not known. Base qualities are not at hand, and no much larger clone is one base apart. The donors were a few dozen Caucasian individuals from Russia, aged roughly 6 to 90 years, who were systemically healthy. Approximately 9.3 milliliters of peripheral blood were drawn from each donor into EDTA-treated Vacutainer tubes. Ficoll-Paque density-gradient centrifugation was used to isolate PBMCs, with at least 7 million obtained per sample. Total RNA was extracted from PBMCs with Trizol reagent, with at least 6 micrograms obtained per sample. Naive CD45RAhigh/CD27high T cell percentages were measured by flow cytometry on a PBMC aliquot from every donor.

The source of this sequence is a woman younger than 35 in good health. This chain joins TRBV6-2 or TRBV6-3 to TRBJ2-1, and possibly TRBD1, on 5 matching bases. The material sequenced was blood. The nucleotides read TGTGCCAGCAGGCTTGACAGCTACAATGAGCAGTTCTTC. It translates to CASRLDSYNEQFF.